Included here is one T cell receptor beta chain sequence, with context. The antigen remains unidentified. The data stem from a study of T-cell memory formation after mild COVID-19. Study context: Largely donor-specific sequence clusters came from a couple of donors. Study-wide findings and caveats: Several responding clones turned up in pre-infection memory, indicating that cross-reactive memory may have taken part.

There are 19 residues in the CDR3. The germline gives CDR1 MGHRA, CDR2 YSYEKL. Germline trimming cut 1 base from V and 2 bases from J; bases unmatched to any gene: 8. TCRdb re-called the 5' RACE reads through MiXCR, storing one row per CDR3 protein. Among approximately 500,000 distinct CDR3 sequences listed, about 23% were seen once. Sequenced: PBMCs or a T cell subset sorted from them (not recorded which). This receptor was obtained from an adult woman who had mild COVID-19 (a few samples of this study predate the infection). Cell type and time point are not known. The rearrangement joins TRBV4-1 to TRBJ2-3, with 14 bases that match TRBD2. CDR3 region: CASSQASGLAGGLTDTQYF. CDR3 nucleotide sequence: TGCGCCAGCAGCCAAGCTAGTGGACTAGCGGGGGGACTCACAGATACGCAGTATTTT.